The source of this T cell receptor (beta chain) is a study of blood T cells in healthy people across ages (dated by TCRdb to the mid-2010s). Context from the whole study: In model experiments, template switching captured roughly one uniquely barcoded TCR beta cDNA molecule for every two T cells. Four age groups were formed from the donors: young (average around 15 years), middle-aged (approximately 41), aged (62) and long-lived (82). Age-related changes in TCR beta repertoire diversity were measured in the study by deep sequencing normalized with unique cDNA molecular identifiers. Two additional independent replicas of 1 million unique cDNA reads from the same blood draw were analyzed for two donors (one aged 18 to 29 and one aged 80 or older). To avoid experimental bias, donors of different ages were spread randomly across the sequencing lanes. What the authors observed across the whole study: Estimates of total diversity based on one million sequenced T cells were regarded as lower bounds and as underestimates. A strong correlation was found between observed TCR beta diversity and the percentage of naive T cells measured by flow cytometry. The CMV infection status of donors was not known, potentially confounding age-related changes in expanded clonotypes. As age increased, observed TCR beta diversity per million T cells dropped in a roughly linear way, and a significant reduction was already evident by age roughly 36. The long-lived group showed more naive CD4+ T cells, fewer expanded clones and increased TCR diversity than the aged group, suggesting age selection. Conclusive comparison of naive and antigen-experienced compartments was prevented by the profiling of bulk unsorted PBMCs.

The junction shows trimming of 3 bases on V and 0 bases on J, plus 17 bases between the germline ends. The germline V gene sets CDR1 to KGHDR and CDR2 to SFDVKD. Taken from cysteine to phenylalanine, the CDR3 has 18 residues. The DNA shown is the 54-base CDR3, in frame from base 1. Donors were roughly 40 systemically healthy Caucasian individuals from Russia aged roughly 6 to 100 years. Approximately 9.7 milliliters of peripheral blood were drawn from each donor into EDTA-treated Vacutainer tubes. PBMCs were isolated by Ficoll-Paque density-gradient centrifugation, with at least 6 million obtained per sample. Trizol reagent was used to extract total RNA from the PBMCs, yielding at least 5 micrograms per sample. For every donor, an aliquot of PBMCs went through flow cytometry to measure the percentages of naive CD45RAhigh/CD27high T cells. Notes on this clonotype: Its antigen is still unknown. Within one base of it there is no much larger clone, and no base qualities were kept.

Libraries were built with 5' RACE. Sequencing was carried out with an Illumina HiSeq 2500. A second about 7 to 12 cycle PCR used a sample-barcoded 5' primer and a J-beta primer mix. A template-switch 5' adaptor carrying 12 random nucleotides introduced a unique molecular identifier onto each TCR beta cDNA molecule. At least 2.5 million CDR3-containing paired-end reads were obtained from each sample. The Mint cDNA synthesis kit, primed by a TRBC-specific oligonucleotide, was used to synthesize first-strand cDNA from all RNA. Following uracil-DNA glycosylase treatment, all cDNA underwent a first 18-cycle PCR with the universal primers M1SS and BC2_uni_R. Processing in the source paper ran as follows. Normalization of each sample was performed by random selection of 1 million high-quality reads, each carrying a distinct molecular identifier. Instead of being binned into consensus sequences, reads that shared molecular identifiers were thrown out. MiTCR, set to a Q25 quality threshold and the strictest error-elimination algorithm, was used for CDR3 identification, clonotype clustering and error correction. A nonparametric unseen species model with Euler transformation was used to estimate lower-bound total TCR beta diversity. TCRdb itself trimmed the public reads at Q25 with fastp, ran MiXCR and retained productive beta chains. When rows share a CDR3 protein, they turn into one entry using the most common DNA and genes. For this entry, the V and J calls and clone size follow TCRdb and not the study's own pipeline. The table for this sample lists about 1.5 million distinct CDR3 sequences; under 55% of them were counted only once. Of the sample, 4% falls within the top ten clones.

The chain is encoded by TRBV24-1 joined to TRBJ2-1; the D gene is tentatively TRBD1 or TRBD2, each matching 5 bases. This TCR derives from a woman under 30 in good health. Sequenced input: blood. The CDR3: CATSDSVGTSSSYNEQFF. The bases read TGTGCCACCAGTGATAGCGTAGGGACGTCGAGCTCCTACAATGAGCAGTTCTTC.